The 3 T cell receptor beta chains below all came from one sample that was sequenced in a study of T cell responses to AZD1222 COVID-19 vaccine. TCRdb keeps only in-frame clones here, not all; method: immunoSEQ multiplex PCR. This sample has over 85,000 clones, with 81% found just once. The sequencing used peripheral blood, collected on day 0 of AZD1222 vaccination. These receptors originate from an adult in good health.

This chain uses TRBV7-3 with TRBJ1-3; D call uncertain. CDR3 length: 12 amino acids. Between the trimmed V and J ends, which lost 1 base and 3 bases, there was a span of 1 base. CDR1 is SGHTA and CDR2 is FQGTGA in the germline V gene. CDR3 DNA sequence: TGTGCCAGCAGCTTAATTGGAAACACCATATATTTT. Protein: CASSLIGNTIYF. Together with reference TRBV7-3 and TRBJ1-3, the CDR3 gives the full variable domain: GAGVSQTPSNKVTEKGKYVELRCDPISGHTALYWYRQSLGQGPEFLIYFQGTGAADDSGLPNDRFFAVRPEGSVSTLKIQRTERGDSAVYLCASSLIGNTIYFGEGSWLTVV.

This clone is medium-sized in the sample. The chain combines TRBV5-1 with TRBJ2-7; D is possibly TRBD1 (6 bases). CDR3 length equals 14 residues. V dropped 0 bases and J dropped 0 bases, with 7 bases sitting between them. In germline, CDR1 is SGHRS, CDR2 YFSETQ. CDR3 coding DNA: TGCGCCAGCAGCTTGGGGACAGACTCCTACGAGCAGTACTTC. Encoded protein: CASSLGTDSYEQYF. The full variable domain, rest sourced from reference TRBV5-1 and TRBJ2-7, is KAGVTQTPRYLIKTRGQQVTLSCSPISGHRSVSWYQQTPGQGLQFLFEYFSETQRNKGNFPGRFSGRQFSNSRSEMNVSTLELGDSALYLCASSLGTDSYEQYFGPGTRLTVT.

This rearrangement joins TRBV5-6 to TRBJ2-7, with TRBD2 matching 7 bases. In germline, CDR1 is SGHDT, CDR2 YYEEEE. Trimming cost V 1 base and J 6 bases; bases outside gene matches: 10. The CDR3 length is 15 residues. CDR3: CASSLQGRGGSEQYF. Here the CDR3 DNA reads TGTGCCAGCAGCTTGCAAGGCCGGGGCGGGAGCGAGCAGTACTTC.